This T cell receptor beta chain was found in a study of blood T cell repertoires in COVID-19. Study-level information: Samples came from the United States, Italy and Spain, spanning acute and convalescent COVID-19.

Germline V CDR1 and CDR2: MNHEY, SVGAGI. The CDR3 spans 15 residues. Losses at the gene ends were 8 bases for V and 5 bases for J; bases not matched to a gene: 13. In the original processing: Reference gene primer amplification yielded estimated nucleated cell counts. The protocol was immunoSEQ multiplex PCR, while the TCRdb copy is restricted to in-frame clones and leaves out a portion. D and trimming come from the DNA, and the V and J calls and clone size come from that table. Of 70,000 to 90,000 clones listed, 83% were seen once; the top ten hold 15% to 20%. This receptor was identified in a woman older than 75 with acute or convalescent COVID-19. The rearrangement links TRBV6-5 to TRBJ2-5; 8 bases are shared with TRBD1. Source material: peripheral blood. The CDR3 region has the DNA TGTGCCAGCGGCCAGGGCAGGGGGCGTCTGGAGACCCAGTACTTC. Its protein product is CASGQGRGRLETQYF.